The 30 T cell receptor beta chains reported below all come from one sample, sequenced in a study of CD8 T cells in Susac syndrome. RNA amounts of roughly 0.45 to 1 ug underwent reverse transcription with random hexamers. TCRdb re-analysed the immunoSEQ multiplex PCR reads in MiXCR, keeping a single row per CDR3 protein. The data hold about 160,000 distinct CDR3 sequences, with under 95% observed a single time. The sequencing sample was made of CD4+ T cells from PBMCs. The receptors stem from a human donor in good health.

V is TRBV19 and J is TRBJ1-1; TRBD1 agrees at 7 bases. V lost 4 bases to trimming and J lost 0 bases; unmatched junction nucleotides: 2. This CDR3 contains 14 residues. The V gene's germline CDR1 is LNHDA and CDR2 SQIVND (reference sequence). CDR3 residues: CASSKQGLNTEAFF. CDR3 DNA sequence: TGTGCCAGTAGTAAACAGGGGTTGAACACTGAAGCTTTCTTT.

The V gene is TRBV9, the J gene TRBJ2-3; TRBD1 matches 9 bases. The germline gives CDR1 SGDLS, CDR2 YYNGEE. Trimming at V came to 4 bases and at J to 4 bases, leaving 7 bases not matched to a gene. The CDR3 sequence is 15 residues long. The CDR3, as DNA: TGTGCCAGCAGCAGGCAGGGACAGGGCCCAGATACGCAGTATTTT. This gives the protein CASSRQGQGPDTQYF. The full variable domain, with the rest looked up from reference TRBV9 and TRBJ2-3, is DSGVTQTPKHLITATGQRVTLRCSPRSGDLSVYWYQQSLDQGLQFLIQYYNGEERAKGNILERFSAQQFPDLHSELNLSSLELGDSALYFCASSRQGQGPDTQYFGPGTRLTVL.

V is TRBV5-1 and J is TRBJ1-2; D is perhaps TRBD1 (5 bases). V gave up 0 bases and J gave up 4 bases, with 10 bases separating them. The CDR3 totals 14 residues. The germline V gene has CDR1 SGHRS and CDR2 YFSETQ. The CDR3 is CASSLDGGTYGYTF. CDR3 nucleotides: TGCGCCAGCAGCTTGGATGGGGGTACCTATGGCTACACCTTC.

The chain is built from TRBV9 and TRBJ2-3; TRBD2 agrees at 8 bases. Looked up from germline, CDR1 is SGDLS and CDR2 is YYNGEE. V dropped 3 bases and J dropped 6; count of bases not matched to a gene: 6. The CDR3 length is 14 residues. DNA for the CDR3: TGTGCCAGCAGCGCTTTCACTAGCGGTGATACGCAGTATTTT. Translated, it gives CASSAFTSGDTQYF.

V usage is TRBV4-3 and J usage is TRBJ1-1, with TRBD1 identical over 8 bases. CDR1 is LGHNA, CDR2 YSLEER, per germline. CDR3 length: 13 residues. With V trimmed by 0 bases and J by 7 bases, 1 base remained unmatched. The CDR3 nucleotides read TGCGCCAGCAGCCAAGATGGGACAGGTGAAGCTTTCTTT. As protein: CASSQDGTGEAFF.

CDR3 region: CASSFWNTGELFF. DNA for the CDR3: TGTGCCAGCAGCTTTTGGAACACCGGGGAGCTGTTTTTT. The chain combines TRBV5-6 with TRBJ2-2; D unresolved. Germline values: CDR1 SGHDT, CDR2 YYEEEE. V was pared by 2 bases and J by 1 base, with 3 bases between. This CDR3 region has 13 residues.

The J gene is TRBJ2-3, the V gene TRBV5-6, with 9 bases lining up with TRBD1. Germline V gives CDR1 SGHDT, CDR2 YYEEEE. The V gene end was trimmed by 5 bases and the J gene end by 0 bases; junction bases not matched to a gene: 4. There are 15 residues in the CDR3. The CDR3, as DNA: TGTGCCAGCAGTCTCGGACAGGGGAGCACAGATACGCAGTATTTT. It codes for CASSLGQGSTDTQYF.

This clonotype was counted once. For the CDR3, the DNA is TGTGCCTGGAGGGACAGCAACGGAGTCTATGGCTACACCTTC. Its protein is CAWRDSNGVYGYTF. The genes are TRBV30 and TRBJ1-2; tentatively, D is TRBD1 (6 bases). Looked up from germline, CDR1 is GTSNPN and CDR2 is SVGIG (reference sequence). There are 14 residues in the CDR3. V was cut by 3 bases and J by 4 bases, with 15 bases left in between.

The chain uses TRBV5-1 and TRBJ2-7, with TRBD1 identical over 10 bases. The CDR3 consists of 15 residues. V lost 3 bases and J lost 5; bases outside the gene matches: 8. In germline, CDR1 is SGHRS, CDR2 YFSETQ. The CDR3 nucleotides read TGCGCCAGCAGCTCCCGGGACAGGGGTTTCCACGAGCAGTACTTC. This codes for CASSSRDRGFHEQYF. The variable domain in full, with the rest retrieved from reference TRBV5-1 and TRBJ2-7, is KAGVTQTPRYLIKTRGQQVTLSCSPISGHRSVSWYQQTPGQGLQFLFEYFSETQRNKGNFPGRFSGRQFSNSRSEMNVSTLELGDSALYLCASSSRDRGFHEQYFGPGTRLTVT.

This rearrangement joins TRBV19 to TRBJ2-1; 9 bases line up with TRBD1. The CDR3 runs 13 residues. CDR1 LNHDA and CDR2 SQIVND come from the germline V gene (reference sequence). Trimming at V came to 6 bases and at J to 5 bases, leaving 2 bases not matched to a gene. The CDR3 reads CASRNRGHNEQFF. The DNA of the CDR3 is TGTGCCAGTAGAAACAGGGGGCACAATGAGCAGTTCTTC.

This clonotype occurred once. This chain uses TRBV2 with TRBJ1-5; 7 nucleotides line up with TRBD1. CDR1 SNHLY and CDR2 FYNNEI come from the germline V gene. V was pared by 7 bases and J by 5 bases, with 8 bases of the junction left unmatched. This CDR3 comprises 14 residues. In DNA form, the CDR3 reads TGTGCCAGCAACGACAGGGTTAGTGATCAGCCCCAGCATTTT. This sequence encodes CASNDRVSDQPQHF.

The genes are TRBV6-5 and TRBJ2-3, with 8 bases matching TRBD1. CDR3 size: 16 residues. Unmatched junction bases numbered 6, after V lost 0 bases and J lost 4 bases. Germline CDR1 MNHEY, CDR2 SVGAGI. The CDR3 sequence: CASSYSTSGGADTQYF. The CDR3 nucleotides are TGTGCCAGCAGTTACTCGACCTCAGGGGGCGCAGATACGCAGTATTTT.

The chain links TRBV6-2 or TRBV6-3 to TRBJ1-2, with D hard to call. CDR3 size: 13 residues. Germline-derived CDR1 and CDR2 are MNHEY and SVGEGT. Trimming shortened V by 7 bases and J by 0 bases, and 9 bases separated the two germline ends. CDR3 region: CASTEPPNYGYTF. The CDR3 coding sequence is TGTGCCAGCACCGAGCCTCCTAACTATGGCTACACCTTC.

The chain recombines TRBV30 with TRBJ2-5, with 9 bases fitting TRBD1. V lost 0 bases and J lost 5; bases outside the gene matches: 4. This CDR3 is built from 14 residues. Germline V CDR1 and CDR2: GTSNPN, SVGIG (reference sequence). The chain's CDR3 is CAWSVDRGRETQYF. In nucleotides, the CDR3 is TGTGCCTGGAGTGTAGACAGGGGGAGGGAGACCCAGTACTTC.

The chain is built from TRBV6-5 and TRBJ2-1; D is uncertain. The CDR3 sequence is 15 residues long. The ends were cut back, 5 bases at V and 3 bases at J, with 14 bases in the middle. In germline, CDR1 is MNHEY, CDR2 SVGAGI. Here the CDR3 DNA reads TGTGCCAGCAGTAGAGACTTGAATGTCTACAATGAGCAGTTCTTC. Amino acid sequence: CASSRDLNVYNEQFF.

The chain employs TRBV28 and TRBJ2-6; D unclear. The CDR3 contains 14 residues. V was pared by 8 bases and J by 1 base, with 9 bases between. Germline CDR1 reads MDHEN; CDR2 reads SYDVKM. CDR3: CASHPGSGANVLTF. In DNA, the CDR3 is TGTGCCAGCCATCCGGGTTCTGGGGCCAACGTCCTGACTTTC.

The rearrangement uses TRBV18 and TRBJ2-3; no definite D call. V was trimmed by 0 bases and J by 6 bases, leaving 4 bases between them. The CDR3 has 12 amino acids. CDR1 KGHSH and CDR2 LQKENI come from the germline V gene. The CDR3 loop is CASSPPTDTQYF. DNA for the CDR3: TGTGCCAGCTCACCACCGACCGATACGCAGTATTTT. The complete variable domain, with remaining parts taken from reference TRBV18 and TRBJ2-3, reads NAGVMQNPRHLVRRRGQEARLRCSPMKGHSHVYWYRQLPEEGLKFMVYLQKENIIDESGMPKERFSAEFPKEGPSILRIQQVVRGDSAAYFCASSPPTDTQYFGPGTRLTVL.

This sequence joins TRBV5-6 and TRBJ1-1, with D tentatively TRBD1 (6 bases). The CDR3 spans 15 residues. Germline CDR1 SGHDT, CDR2 YYEEEE. V was clipped by 2 bases and J by 0 bases, with 11 bases between them. The CDR3 protein is CASSFWGALNTEAFF. DNA for the CDR3: TGTGCCAGCAGCTTTTGGGGGGCCTTGAACACTGAAGCTTTCTTT.

The V gene is TRBV11-3, the J gene TRBJ2-2, with a tentative D call TRBD1 (5 bases). This CDR3 is built from 16 residues. Trimming took 1 base from V and 4 from J, leaving 13 bases between them. Germline loops: CDR1 SGHNT, CDR2 YENEEA. CDR3 sequence reads: CASSLGVGHPTGELFF. The CDR3 region has the DNA TGTGCCAGCAGCTTAGGGGTCGGACACCCCACCGGGGAGCTGTTTTTT.

This chain joins TRBV20-1 and TRBJ2-1; the match to TRBD2 covers 10 bases. The CDR3 contains 14 residues. Germline-derived CDR1 and CDR2 are DFQATT and SNEGSKA (reference sequence). The V gene end was trimmed by 5 bases and the J gene end by 1 base; junction bases not matched to a gene: 2. In DNA, the CDR3 is TGCAGTGCTCCTAGCGGGGGTTCCTACAATGAGCAGTTCTTC. Translation: CSAPSGGSYNEQFF.

This chain connects TRBV24-1 to TRBJ2-4; D is perhaps TRBD2 (5 bases). The CDR3 is 16 amino acids. V was clipped by 2 bases and J by 6 bases, with 16 bases between them. Per the germline V gene, CDR1 is KGHDR and CDR2 is SFDVKD. Here the CDR3 reads CATSDSVLGRANIQYF. CDR3 bases: TGTGCCACCAGTGATTCAGTACTAGGCCGGGCAAACATTCAGTACTTC.

The chain combines TRBV4-2 with TRBJ2-1, with D possibly matching TRBD2 (5 bases). Trimming took off 4 bases at V and 5 bases at J, with 15 bases between the two ends. Germline-derived CDR1 and CDR2 are LGHNA and YNFKEQ. The CDR3 contains 15 residues. The DNA of the CDR3 is TGTGCCAGCAGCCCCAGTATAGCGTGGAACAATGAGCAGTTCTTC. Its translation: CASSPSIAWNNEQFF.

This clonotype was seen a single time. This chain uses TRBV7-6 with TRBJ2-5; D call uncertain. The ends were cut back, 2 bases at V and 0 bases at J, with 10 bases in the middle. The CDR3 spans 15 residues. Germline CDR1 SGHVS, CDR2 FNYEAQ. The CDR3 nucleotides read TGTGCCAGCAGCTTAAAAGCAGGATACCAAGAGACCCAGTACTTC. This sequence encodes CASSLKAGYQETQYF.

The chain recombines TRBV28 with TRBJ2-1; TRBD1 might be the D (5 bases). The CDR3 covers 12 residues. V gave up 7 bases and J gave up 12 bases, with 16 bases separating them. CDR1 MDHEN and CDR2 SYDVKM come from the germline V gene. The chain's CDR3 is CASTPVGASQFF. The DNA for the CDR3 is TGTGCCAGCACCCCTGTTGGGGCATCGCAGTTCTTC. The full variable domain, with the rest looked up from reference TRBV28 and TRBJ2-1, is DVKVTQSSRYLVKRTGEKVFLECVQDMDHENMFWYRQDPGLGLRLIYFSYDVKMKEKGDIPEGYSVSREKKERFSLILESASTNQTSMYLCASTPVGASQFFGPGTRLTVL.

The chain combines TRBV25-1 with TRBJ2-1; no firm D call. This CDR3 region has 13 residues. The V gene lost 6 bases and the J gene lost 4 bases, with 10 bases spanning the gap. CDR1 is MGHDK, CDR2 SYGVNS, per germline. The DNA of the CDR3 is TGTGCCAGCAGGGGGAATCCATACAATGAGCAGTTCTTC. It translates to CASRGNPYNEQFF.

CDR3 bases: TGTGCCAGCACCGACCCTGGGAGACAGAGCTACACCTTC. Amino acids: CASTDPGRQSYTF. The J gene is TRBJ1-2, the V gene TRBV6-1; TRBD1 might be the D (5 bases). CDR1 is MNHNS, CDR2 SASEGT, per germline. The CDR3 loop spans 13 amino acids. Trimming removed 7 bases from V and 9 bases from J, with 18 bases in between.

This chain connects TRBV5-1 to TRBJ2-7; possible D gene TRBD1, 5 bases. Germline CDR1 reads SGHRS; CDR2 reads YFSETQ. The CDR3 has 12 amino acids. Trimming stripped 3 bases from V and 3 bases from J, with 7 bases between. Here the CDR3 DNA reads TGCGCCAGCAGCTCAGGGAACTACGAGCAGTACTTC. It translates to CASSSGNYEQYF.

This sequence joins TRBV18 and TRBJ2-1; TRBD2 is a possible D gene (6 bases). Germline CDR1 and CDR2: KGHSH and LQKENI. The CDR3 is 13 residues long. Trimming removed 3 bases at V and 6 bases at J, with 9 bases between. The CDR3 sequence is CASSPGGSNEQFF. The DNA of the CDR3 is TGTGCCAGCTCACCGGGGGGATCCAATGAGCAGTTCTTC.

In this sample, this clonotype turned up once. The rearrangement joins TRBV27 to TRBJ2-7; D gene uncertain. The V gene lost 5 bases and the J gene lost 1 base, with 15 bases spanning the gap. This CDR3 spans 15 amino acids. CDR1 and CDR2 from the germline V gene are MNHEY and SMNVEV (reference sequence). CDR3 protein: CASSRPGQESYEQYF. CDR3 DNA: TGTGCCAGCAGTCGGCCGGGCCAGGAGTCCTACGAGCAGTACTTC.

J is TRBJ1-4 and V is TRBV7-9; tentatively, D is TRBD1 (5 bases). CDR3 length: 15 residues. CDR1 SEHNR and CDR2 FQNEAQ come from the germline V gene (reference sequence). V was trimmed by 5 bases and J by 6 bases, leaving 16 bases between them. CDR3 sequence (DNA): TGTGCCAGCAGCGATAATCGGGACCTTGATGAAAAACTGTTTTTT. It specifies CASSDNRDLDEKLFF. Together with reference TRBV7-9 and TRBJ1-4, the CDR3 gives the full variable domain: DTGVSQNPRHKITKRGQNVTFRCDPISEHNRLYWYRQTLGQGPEFLTYFQNEAQLEKSRLLSDRFSAERPKGSFSTLEIQRTEQGDSAMYLCASSDNRDLDEKLFFGSGTQLSVL.